This entry features one T cell receptor (beta chain) sequence. The antigen remains unidentified. Using immunoSEQ multiplex PCR, the repertoire was profiled, and TCRdb retains in-frame clones only, with some absent. The repertoire has 40,000 or so clones, 65% to 85% of them found once; the top ten carry about 2.3%. This entry is derived from a study of a mutant IDH1 vaccine in newly diagnosed glioma. The time point denotes: week 11, during vaccination. The content of each vaccine dose was 300 ug of mutant IDH1 20-mer peptide, and topical imiquimod accompanied it. The CDR3 sequence is 15 residues long. The V end was cut by 1 base, the J end by 4 bases, with 13 bases between. CDR1 is SGHTA, CDR2 FQGNSA, per germline.

Material: PBMCs, obtained from a glioma patient whose treatment included an IDH1 peptide vaccine. The receptor was isolated from a man aged 40-49 years with glioma. This sequence joins TRBV7-2 and TRBJ1-2; unclear D gene. CDR3: CASSLDTHYRYGYTF. DNA of the CDR3: TGTGCCAGCAGCTTAGATACCCACTACCGCTATGGCTACACCTTC.